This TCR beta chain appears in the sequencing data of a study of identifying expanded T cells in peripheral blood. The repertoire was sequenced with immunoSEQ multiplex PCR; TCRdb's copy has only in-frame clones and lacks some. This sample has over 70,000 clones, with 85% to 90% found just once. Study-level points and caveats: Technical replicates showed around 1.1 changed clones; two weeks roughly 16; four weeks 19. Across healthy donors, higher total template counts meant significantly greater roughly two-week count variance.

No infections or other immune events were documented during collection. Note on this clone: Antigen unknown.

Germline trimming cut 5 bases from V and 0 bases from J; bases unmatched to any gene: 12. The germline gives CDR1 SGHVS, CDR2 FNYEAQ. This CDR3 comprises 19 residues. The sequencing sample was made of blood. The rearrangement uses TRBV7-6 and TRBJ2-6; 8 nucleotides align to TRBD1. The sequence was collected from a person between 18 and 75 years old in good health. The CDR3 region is CASSETRDRSHSGANVLTF. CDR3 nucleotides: TGTGCCAGCAGCGAAACCCGGGACAGGTCCCACTCTGGGGCCAACGTCCTGACTTTC. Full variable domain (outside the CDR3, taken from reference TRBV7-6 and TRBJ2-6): GAGVSQSPRYKVTKRGQDVALRCDPISGHVSLYWYRQALGQGPEFLTYFNYEAQQDKSGLPNDRFSAERPEGSISTLTIQRTEQRDSAMYRCASSETRDRSHSGANVLTFGAGSRLTVL.